The clone carrying this T cell receptor (beta chain) has at least ten counts. This sample is drawn from a study of regulatory T cells in long-lasting Graves disease. This CDR3 spans 13 amino acids. Germline trimming cut 4 bases from V and 5 bases from J; bases unmatched to any gene: 6. Germline lookup yields CDR1 DFQATT and CDR2 SNEGSKA (reference sequence). The time point was: newly diagnosed GD, antithyroid drugs for less than 3 months. Following extraction of RNA from PBMCs, that RNA was used to make the TCR library. The authors built TCR beta libraries using iRepertoire HTBI primers and Arm-PCR of CDR3 regions. TCRdb reprocessed the multiplex PCR reads via MiXCR and lists one record per CDR3 protein. The sample lists 300,000 to 400,000 distinct CDR3 sequences, about a sixth seen once, with less than 35% in the top ten. These same data were also listed under a study on T cells in Graves' hyperthyroidism and ophthalmopathy.

The V gene is TRBV20-1, the J gene TRBJ1-1; 8 bases match TRBD1. Sequenced here: peripheral blood mononuclear cells (PBMCs), sampled at new diagnosis, from a patient treated with antithyroid drugs. This clonotype originated in a man aged 40-55 years with Graves disease. The CDR3 here is CSATQGAQTEAFF. DNA for the CDR3: TGCAGTGCTACTCAGGGGGCCCAGACTGAAGCTTTCTTT.